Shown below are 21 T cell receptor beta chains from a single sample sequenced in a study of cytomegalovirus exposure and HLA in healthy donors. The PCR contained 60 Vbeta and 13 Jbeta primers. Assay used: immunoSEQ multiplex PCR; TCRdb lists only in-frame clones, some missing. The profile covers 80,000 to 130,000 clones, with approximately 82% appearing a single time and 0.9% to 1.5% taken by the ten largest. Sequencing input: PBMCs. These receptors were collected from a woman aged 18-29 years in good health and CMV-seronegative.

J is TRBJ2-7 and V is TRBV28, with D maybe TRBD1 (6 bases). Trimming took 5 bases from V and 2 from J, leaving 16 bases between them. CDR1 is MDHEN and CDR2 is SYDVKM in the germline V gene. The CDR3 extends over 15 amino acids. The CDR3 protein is CASSHPRDTAYEQYF. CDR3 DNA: TGTGCCAGCAGTCACCCACGGGACACGGCCTACGAGCAGTACTTC.

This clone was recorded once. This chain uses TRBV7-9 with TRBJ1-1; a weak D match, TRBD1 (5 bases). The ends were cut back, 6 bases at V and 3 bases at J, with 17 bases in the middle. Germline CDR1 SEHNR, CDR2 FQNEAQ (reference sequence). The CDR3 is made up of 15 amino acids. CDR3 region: CASSQSRTPDTEAFF. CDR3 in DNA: TGTGCCAGCAGTCAATCCAGGACACCGGACACTGAAGCTTTCTTT.

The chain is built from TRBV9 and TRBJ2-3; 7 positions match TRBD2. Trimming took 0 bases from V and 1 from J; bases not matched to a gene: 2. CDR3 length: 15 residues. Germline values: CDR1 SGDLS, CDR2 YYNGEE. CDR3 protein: CASSVAAGGTDTQYF. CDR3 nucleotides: TGTGCCAGCAGCGTAGCTGCGGGGGGCACAGATACGCAGTATTTT.

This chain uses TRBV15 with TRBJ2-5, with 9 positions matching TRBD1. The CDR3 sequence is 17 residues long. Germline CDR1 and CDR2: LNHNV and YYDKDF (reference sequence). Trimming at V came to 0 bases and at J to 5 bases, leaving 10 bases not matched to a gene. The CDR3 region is CATSRELPGQGFETQYF. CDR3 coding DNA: TGTGCCACCAGCAGAGAGCTTCCGGGACAGGGATTTGAGACCCAGTACTTC.

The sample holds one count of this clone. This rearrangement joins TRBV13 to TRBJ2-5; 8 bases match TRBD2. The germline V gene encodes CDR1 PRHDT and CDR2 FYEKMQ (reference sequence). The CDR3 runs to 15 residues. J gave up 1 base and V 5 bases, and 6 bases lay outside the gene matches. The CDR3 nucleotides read TGTGCCAGCAGCCCCGGGGGGGGCGGCCAAGAGACCCAGTACTTC. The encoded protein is CASSPGGGGQETQYF.

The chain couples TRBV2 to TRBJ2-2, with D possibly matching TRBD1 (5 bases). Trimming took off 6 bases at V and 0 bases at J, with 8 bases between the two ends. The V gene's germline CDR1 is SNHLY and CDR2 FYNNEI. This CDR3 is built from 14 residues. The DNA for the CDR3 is TGTGCCAGCAGGAGACAGCCGAACACCGGGGAGCTGTTTTTT. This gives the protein CASRRQPNTGELFF.

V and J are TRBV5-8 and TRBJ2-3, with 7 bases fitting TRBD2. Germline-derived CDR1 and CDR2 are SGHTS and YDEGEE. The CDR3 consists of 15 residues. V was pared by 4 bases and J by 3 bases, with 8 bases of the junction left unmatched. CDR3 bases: TGTGCCAGCAGCGCGGGGGAGGTAACGACAGATACGCAGTATTTT. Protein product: CASSAGEVTTDTQYF.

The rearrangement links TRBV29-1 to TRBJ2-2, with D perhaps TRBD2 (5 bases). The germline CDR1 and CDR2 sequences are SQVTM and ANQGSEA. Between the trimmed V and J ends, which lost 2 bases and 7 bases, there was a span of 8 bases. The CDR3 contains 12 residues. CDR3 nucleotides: TGCAGCGTTGAATCGGCGGGCGGGGAGCTGTTTTTT. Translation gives CSVESAGGELFF.

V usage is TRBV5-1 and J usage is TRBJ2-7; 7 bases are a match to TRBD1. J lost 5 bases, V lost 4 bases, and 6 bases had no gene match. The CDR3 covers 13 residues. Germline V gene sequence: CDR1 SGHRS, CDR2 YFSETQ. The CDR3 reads CASSNTGAHEQYF. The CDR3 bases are TGCGCCAGCAGCAATACAGGGGCCCACGAGCAGTACTTC.

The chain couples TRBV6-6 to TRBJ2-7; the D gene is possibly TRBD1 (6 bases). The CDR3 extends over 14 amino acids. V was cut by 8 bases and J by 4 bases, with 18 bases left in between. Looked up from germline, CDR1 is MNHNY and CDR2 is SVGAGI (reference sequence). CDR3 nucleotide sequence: TGTGCCAGCGGGGGCTACGGACAGACGTACGAGCAGTACTTC. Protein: CASGGYGQTYEQYF.

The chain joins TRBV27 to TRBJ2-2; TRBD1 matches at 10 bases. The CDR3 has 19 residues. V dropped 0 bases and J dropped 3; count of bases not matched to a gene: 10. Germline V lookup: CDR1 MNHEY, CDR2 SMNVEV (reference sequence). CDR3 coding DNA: TGTGCCAGCAGTTTATCGGGACAGGGGTCATCCCCCTACACCGGGGAGCTGTTTTTT. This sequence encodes CASSLSGQGSSPYTGELFF.

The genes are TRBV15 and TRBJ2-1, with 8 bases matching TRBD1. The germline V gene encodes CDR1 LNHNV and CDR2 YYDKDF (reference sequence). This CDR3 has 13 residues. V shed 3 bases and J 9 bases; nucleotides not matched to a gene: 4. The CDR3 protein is CATSRDRVSEQFF. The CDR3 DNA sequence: TGTGCCACCAGCAGGGACAGGGTTAGTGAGCAGTTCTTC.

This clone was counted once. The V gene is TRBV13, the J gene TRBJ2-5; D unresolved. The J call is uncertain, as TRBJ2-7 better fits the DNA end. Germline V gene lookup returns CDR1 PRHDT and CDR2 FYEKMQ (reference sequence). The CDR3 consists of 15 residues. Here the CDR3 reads CASSLGTNQDYEQYF. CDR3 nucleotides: TGTGCCAGCAGCTTAGGGACAAACCAAGACTACGAGCAGTACTTC.

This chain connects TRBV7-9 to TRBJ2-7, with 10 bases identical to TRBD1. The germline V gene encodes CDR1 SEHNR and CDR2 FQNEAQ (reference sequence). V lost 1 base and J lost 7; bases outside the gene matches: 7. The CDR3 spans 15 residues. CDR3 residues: CASSLGGTGEGEQYF. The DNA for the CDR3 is TGTGCCAGCAGCTTAGGAGGGACAGGGGAAGGGGAGCAGTACTTC.

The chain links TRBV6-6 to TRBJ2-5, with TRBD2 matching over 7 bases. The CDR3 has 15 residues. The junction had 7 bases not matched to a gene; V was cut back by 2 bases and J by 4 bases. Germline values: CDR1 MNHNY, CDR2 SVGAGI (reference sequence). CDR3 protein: CASSYPEGRGETQYF. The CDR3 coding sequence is TGTGCCAGCAGTTACCCCGAGGGGAGGGGAGAGACCCAGTACTTC.

CDR3 region: CASSPAWGDNYGYTF. The CDR3 region has the DNA TGTGCCAGCAGCCCCGCTTGGGGGGATAACTATGGCTACACCTTC. The chain has TRBV6-4 and TRBJ1-2, with a possible D match to TRBD1 (5 bases). This CDR3 has 15 residues. The V gene lost 6 bases and the J gene lost 1 base, with 15 bases spanning the gap. Germline V gives CDR1 MRHNA, CDR2 SNTAGT.

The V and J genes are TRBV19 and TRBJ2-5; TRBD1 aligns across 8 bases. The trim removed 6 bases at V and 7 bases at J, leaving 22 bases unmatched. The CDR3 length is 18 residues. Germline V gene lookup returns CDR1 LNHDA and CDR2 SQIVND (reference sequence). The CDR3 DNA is TGTGCCAGTAGCCCCGGGTTGACAGGGGAAGCTCCAAGAGGGACCCAGTACTTC. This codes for CASSPGLTGEAPRGTQYF.

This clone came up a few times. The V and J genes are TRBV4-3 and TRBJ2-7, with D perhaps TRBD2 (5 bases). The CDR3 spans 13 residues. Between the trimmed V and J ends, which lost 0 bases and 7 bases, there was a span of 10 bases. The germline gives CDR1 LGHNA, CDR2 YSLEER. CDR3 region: CASSQDGRGEQYF. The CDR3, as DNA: TGCGCCAGCAGCCAAGACGGACGGGGAGAGCAGTACTTC.

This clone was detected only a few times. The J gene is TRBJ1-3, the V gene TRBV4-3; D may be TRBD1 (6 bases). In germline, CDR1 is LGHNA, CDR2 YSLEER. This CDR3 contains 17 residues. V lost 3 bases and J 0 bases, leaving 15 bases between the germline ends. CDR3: CASSQDSGQSSGNTIYF. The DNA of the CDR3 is TGCGCCAGCAGCCAGGATTCTGGACAGAGCTCTGGAAACACCATATATTTT.

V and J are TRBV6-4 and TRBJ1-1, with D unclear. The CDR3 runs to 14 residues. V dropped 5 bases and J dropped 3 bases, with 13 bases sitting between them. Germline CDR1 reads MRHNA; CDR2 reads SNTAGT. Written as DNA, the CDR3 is TGTGCCAGCAGTAGGAGGGCTGAAGACACTGAAGCTTTCTTT. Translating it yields CASSRRAEDTEAFF.

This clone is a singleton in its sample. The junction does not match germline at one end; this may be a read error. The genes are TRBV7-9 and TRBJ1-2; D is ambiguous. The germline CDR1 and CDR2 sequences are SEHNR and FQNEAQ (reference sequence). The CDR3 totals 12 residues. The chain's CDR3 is CSSSLVGYGYTF. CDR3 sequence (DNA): TGTTCCAGCAGCTTAGTCGGCTATGGCTACACCTTC. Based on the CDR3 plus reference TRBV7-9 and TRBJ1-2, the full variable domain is DTGVSQNPRHKITKRGQNVTFRCDPISEHNRLYWYRQTLGQGPEFLTYFQNEAQLEKSRLLSDRFSAERPKGSFSTLEIQRTEQGDSAMYLCSSSLVGYGYTFGSGTRLTVV.